The sequence of this T cell receptor beta chain was determined in a study of T-cell reconstitution after alpha-beta-depleted transplantation in children. This CDR3 is 14 amino acids long. Trimming took 9 bases from V and 4 from J, leaving 19 bases between them. CDR1 and CDR2 from the germline V gene are SGHRS and YFSETQ. During its preparation, the TCRbeta library received unique molecular identifiers. TCRdb independently ran MiXCR on the PCR reads; one entry per CDR3 protein. The sample records some 220,000 distinct CDR3 sequences, around 9.5% being singletons. The J gene is TRBJ2-5, the V gene TRBV5-1; unclear D gene. Specimen: PBMCs from the stem cell graft donor, collected from the stem cell graft. This TCR derives from a human donor who donated a stem cell graft to a child with acute lymphoblastic leukemia. The CDR3: CATKQATTGETQYF. The DNA for the CDR3 is TGCGCCACAAAGCAGGCGACCACGGGAGAGACCCAGTACTTC.